This TCR beta chain was recorded in a study of cytomegalovirus exposure and HLA in healthy donors (dated by TCRdb to 2017 to 2019). Broadly, across the study: In an earlier analysis of under 750 of the donors, around 290 Gb of sequence data and approximately 120 million unique TCR beta sequences from 150 million to 200 million T cells were reported. Roughly 320 gigabases of sequencing data and around 80 million unique TCR sequences made up an early release that covered nearly 650 HLA-typed donors. Among the roughly 430 genotyped donors, about 83% belonged to the genetic ancestry cluster associated with self-reported Caucasian donors. The aim of the study was to test whether cataloging public T cell receptors could identify signatures of past pathogen exposure. The study used immunosequencing to profile the T cell repertoires of several hundred subjects and linked those repertoires to cytomegalovirus serostatus. A separate validation cohort of approximately 130 different subjects was used in addition to the roughly 700-subject first cohort. The study combined high-throughput TCR immunosequencing, statistical association of individual TCRs with disease status, and machine learning to predict cytomegalovirus infection status. In a later analysis, previously published TCR beta repertoires from some 640 donors were re-analyzed and high-resolution HLA genotyping was added so that TCR occurrence patterns could be studied. The later analysis used no new phenotypic data to find candidate immune exposures, relying instead on TCR beta sequences and their occurrence across donors. An earlier analysis of more than 450 of the donors used high-throughput TCR beta sequencing to judge whether each TCR beta V gene segment behaved as functional or pseudogenic. Alongside the repertoire data, information on donor age, sex, ethnicity and CMV serostatus was compiled. A later genetic analysis used genome-wide SNP genotypes for 398 of the 666 donors, treating that subset as a discovery cohort. All discovery cohort repertoires had been generated on a single sequencing platform. Class I and class II HLA loci were covered by the typing at four-digit resolution. Typing coverage varied by locus: roughly 620-640 donors for A, B, C, DRB1 and DQB1; approximately 560 for DQA1; around 570 for DPA1; approximately 470 for DPB1. Five DR-DQ haplotypes were treated as single units for association and clustering because of strong linkage in the cohort. Across 300 to 400 genotyped donors of the cohort, an average of about 220,000 unique TCR beta nucleotide sequences per donor were sequenced, and 15% to 20% of those sequences were non-productive.

The CDR3 contains 16 residues, cysteine and phenylalanine counted. Solely the CDR3 DNA is kept, with 48 bases framed from the first base. The germline V gene sets CDR1 to SNHLY and CDR2 to FYNNEI. Between the V and J ends, shortened by 7 bases and 0 bases respectively, the junction contains 13 bases. The cohort comprised approximately 700 healthy bone marrow donors. All cohort members were sampled while nominally healthy, although unrecorded immune exposures were likely present. CMV serostatus was recorded as positive for almost 300 and negative for about 50% of the 666 cohort members, whereas no CMV serostatus was recorded for the donor in question. Every donor gave a peripheral blood sample, and the peripheral blood mononuclear cells from that sample were used for TCR beta sequencing. Genomic DNA was extracted from the blood cell samples with the Qiagen DNeasy Blood Extraction Kit. To prepare the library, the immunoSEQ multiplex PCR assay was applied. For the multiplex PCR, a mixture combining 60 forward primers for TCR Vbeta segments and 13 reverse primers for TCR Jbeta segments was used. A multiplex PCR assay on genomic DNA amplified the CDR3 region of rearranged TCR beta genes. The Illumina HiSeq System was used to sequence the amplified TCR beta libraries as 87-base-pair reads. The study's processing was this. A later analysis tallied 75 million to 85 million unique TCR beta chains across the 610 or so repertoires, and about 10 million of those chains were shared by two or more donors. To remove PCR and sequencing errors, raw reads were error-corrected and collapsed into unique sequences using a nearest-neighbor algorithm that merged closely related sequences. To assign V, D and J gene segments, CDR3 sequences were aligned to IMGT reference sequences. For a sequence to be retained, at least a six-nucleotide match to both a V gene segment and a J gene segment was required. A rearrangement counted as productive if the CDR3 had no stop codons and remained in frame with V and J, and every other rearrangement counted as non-productive. CDR3 was defined according to IMGT convention as the region running from the second conserved V-encoded cysteine to the conserved J-encoded phenylalanine. Sequences without an unambiguous match to a single V gene segment were excluded from the earlier analysis of about 630 of the donors. An earlier analysis of almost 600 of the donors classified V segments as functional when productive rearrangements were above 56.7% and as segregating when the standard deviation between donors was above 5%. A statistical classification framework was developed to diagnose cytomegalovirus status using the catalog of TCR beta chain sequences. V and J gene assignment, in a later analysis, came from comparing TCR nucleotide sequences with IMGT/GENE-DB human TR gene sequences. Using the TCRdist pipeline, a later analysis assigned CDR3 sequences along with most-parsimonious VDJ recombination scenarios. In a later analysis, each TCR beta chain was defined by its CDR3 amino acid sequence together with its V-gene family, and reads lacking a unique V-gene family were excluded. A later analysis removed over 500 highly shared, low-generation-probability nucleotide sequences to deal with suspected cross-contamination and a sequencing artifact. In a later analysis, a clonal expansion index was calculated for each public chain from normalized within-repertoire ranks of inferred template counts. In a later analysis, generation probabilities were computed using a VDJ recombination model fitted to out-of-frame rearrangements, and the results were checked against IGoR. In a later analysis, hypergeometric tests were used to score TCR-TCR, TCR-HLA and TCR-CMV co-occurrence, with a repertoire-size bias correction applied to TCR pairs. In a later analysis, false discovery rates were estimated by permuting HLA or CMV assignments 20 times. A later analysis grouped co-occurring TCRs with DBSCAN, adding TCRdist sequence similarity when clustering within HLA-allele-positive subsets. For co-occurrence clustering, repertoires with fewer than 30,000 or more than 120,000 public chains were excluded, along with five or six repertoires with anomalous nucleotide sharing. Imported from immuneACCESS, the table was reduced by TCRdb to in-frame sequences with V and J called. These copies leave out some clones; in studies compared against another copy, an unresolved V gene accounts for under half, and the cause of the remainder is not known. D and trimming were read from the DNA, whereas the V and J calls and clone size are those reported in that table. This sample has about 94,000 clones in its table, and more than 75% of those were observed once. The top ten hold 10% of the sample.

In the case of this clone: The clone's antigen remains unknown. One base away there is no much larger clone; base qualities are not given.

Broader findings and caveats from the paper: Assigning TCR associations to individual alleles was difficult when HLA alleles, especially DR and DQ, strongly co-occurred. In this cohort, only TCR beta chains were sequenced, and detectable features were limited by the absence of alpha or paired-chain data. An association between a missense DCLRE1C variant and V-gene and J-gene trimming of TCR beta chains was found in a later genetic analysis and replicated in an independent cohort. The authors suggested that the approach could potentially be generalized to other disease states and immunological phenotypes. In a later analysis, around 17,000 TCR beta sequences were associated with specific HLA alleles at a false discovery rate of 0.05. Linkage disequilibrium might explain the correlated functional status among segregating V segments, but an unknown experimental factor could not be excluded. Several of the top co-occurrence clusters appeared to be linked to parvovirus B19, influenza, CMV and Epstein-Barr virus, according to a later analysis. A total of fewer than 200 TCR beta chains were listed by the study as associated with cytomegalovirus. For the cohort, immune exposure information was limited to CMV serostatus. In an earlier analysis of fewer than 700 of the donors, most TCR beta V segments appeared in productive rearrangements about 90% or about 30% of the time, broadly matching IMGT annotations. While some public TCRs were present in many individuals, most TCR sequences turned up only very rarely across donors. A later genetic analysis reported fewer N-insertions in productive TCRs among donors in an Asian-associated ancestry cluster than the roughly 620-donor mean. A later analysis found that HLA-associated TCR beta chains were more clonally expanded and had lower generation probabilities than equally common non-associated chains. The classifier was reported to diagnose cytomegalovirus status with high specificity and sensitivity in both the original cohort and the validation cohort. The earlier analysis of 587 of the donors excluded roughly 17 rarely observed V segments, including chromosome 9 orphons, because counts were too low. According to a later analysis, most CMV-associated TCR beta chains appeared to be HLA-restricted, and the HLA associations seemed to be driven largely by CMV exposure. A further reported finding was that TCR beta sequences accurately predicted the HLA-A and HLA-B alleles for most subjects in the first cohort. Because some donors lacked HLA typing at each locus, the association tests relied only on the typed subset. Roughly uniform sequencing depth across donors was assumed in presence/absence analyses, although this assumption may not hold. Some IMGT-functional V segments, including TRBV6-2 and TRBV6-3, could not be told apart with the 87-base-pair reads, so those segments were excluded. A later analysis found that TCR association rates varied across HLA loci, with DRB1 alleles showing the most associated TCRs and HLA-C alleles the fewest. In vitro tests confirmed that a few of the cytomegalovirus-associated TCR beta chains recognize cytomegalovirus antigens. The sequencing pipeline was judged likely to have produced a cluster of highly shared sequence variants as a technical artifact.

The chain joins TRBV2 to TRBJ2-6; TRBD2 could be the D gene, as 7 bases match. The sample was PBMCs. The sequence came from a human donor in good health. The CDR3: CASTWGGRSGANVLTF. The DNA sequence reads TGTGCCAGCACCTGGGGGGGCCGCTCTGGGGCCAACGTCCTGACTTTC.